These 5 T cell receptor beta chains were sequenced from one sample in a study of T cell responses to AZD1222 COVID-19 vaccine. Produced via immunoSEQ multiplex PCR; TCRdb's table is partial and in-frame only. The profile covers around 120,000 clones, with 75% to 85% appearing a single time and 25% to 35% taken by the ten largest. This specimen consisted of peripheral blood, obtained 28 days after the second AZD1222 dose. These receptors came from an adult who received the AZD1222 COVID-19 vaccine.

The V and J genes are TRBV28 and TRBJ2-5, with D unclear. CDR1 is MDHEN and CDR2 is SYDVKM in the germline V gene. Trimming left V 5 bases short and J 5 bases short, with 12 bases between. The CDR3 loop spans 13 amino acids. The CDR3 is CASSRQLRETQYF. DNA of the CDR3: TGTGCCAGCAGTAGGCAACTGAGGGAGACCCAGTACTTC.

This clone has only a few counts. This rearrangement joins TRBV19 to TRBJ1-6, with D perhaps TRBD1 (6 bases). Germline V gives CDR1 LNHDA, CDR2 SQIVND (reference sequence). V shed 9 bases and J shed 6 bases, with 12 bases lying between them. The CDR3 has 13 amino acids. The CDR3 DNA sequence: TGTGCCAGGTCCGACAGGCCTAATTCACCCCTCCACTTT. It specifies CARSDRPNSPLHF.

This clone turned up a few times. The chain couples TRBV5-6 to TRBJ1-1, with D maybe TRBD1 (6 bases). V lost 2 bases, J lost 1 base, and 12 bases lay in between. This CDR3 is 15 amino acids long. Germline CDR1 SGHDT, CDR2 YYEEEE. DNA for the CDR3: TGTGCCAGCAGCTTTGGGACGGGACAGAACACTGAAGCTTTCTTT. Translating it yields CASSFGTGQNTEAFF.

The gene calls are TRBV12-3 or TRBV12-4 and TRBJ2-3, with 7 bases matching TRBD1. V dropped 6 bases and J dropped 6; count of bases not matched to a gene: 6. The CDR3 totals 13 residues. CDR3 in DNA: TGTGCCAGCAGAAAGACAGGGTGGGATACGCAGTATTTT. It codes for CASRKTGWDTQYF.

The chain recombines TRBV5-4 with TRBJ2-3; 9 positions agree with TRBD1. The CDR3 totals 14 residues. Germline CDR1 is SGHNT and CDR2 is YYREEE (reference sequence). J lost 4 bases, V lost 0 bases, and 0 bases had no gene match. The CDR3, as DNA: TGTGCCAGCAGCTTGGGACAGGGGGCAGATACGCAGTATTTT. Its translation is CASSLGQGADTQYF.